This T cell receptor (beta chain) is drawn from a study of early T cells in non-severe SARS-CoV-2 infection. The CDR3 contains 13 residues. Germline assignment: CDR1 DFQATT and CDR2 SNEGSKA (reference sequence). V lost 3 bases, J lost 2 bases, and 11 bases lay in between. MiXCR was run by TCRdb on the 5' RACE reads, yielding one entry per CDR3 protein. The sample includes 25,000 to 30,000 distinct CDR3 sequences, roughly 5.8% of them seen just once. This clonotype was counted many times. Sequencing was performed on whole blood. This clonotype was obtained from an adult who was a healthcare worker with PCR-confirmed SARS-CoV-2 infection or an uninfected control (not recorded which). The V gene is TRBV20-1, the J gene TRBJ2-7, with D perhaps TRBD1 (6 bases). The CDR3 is CSASDRFAYEQYF. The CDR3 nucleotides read TGCAGTGCTAGTGACAGGTTTGCCTACGAGCAGTACTTC.